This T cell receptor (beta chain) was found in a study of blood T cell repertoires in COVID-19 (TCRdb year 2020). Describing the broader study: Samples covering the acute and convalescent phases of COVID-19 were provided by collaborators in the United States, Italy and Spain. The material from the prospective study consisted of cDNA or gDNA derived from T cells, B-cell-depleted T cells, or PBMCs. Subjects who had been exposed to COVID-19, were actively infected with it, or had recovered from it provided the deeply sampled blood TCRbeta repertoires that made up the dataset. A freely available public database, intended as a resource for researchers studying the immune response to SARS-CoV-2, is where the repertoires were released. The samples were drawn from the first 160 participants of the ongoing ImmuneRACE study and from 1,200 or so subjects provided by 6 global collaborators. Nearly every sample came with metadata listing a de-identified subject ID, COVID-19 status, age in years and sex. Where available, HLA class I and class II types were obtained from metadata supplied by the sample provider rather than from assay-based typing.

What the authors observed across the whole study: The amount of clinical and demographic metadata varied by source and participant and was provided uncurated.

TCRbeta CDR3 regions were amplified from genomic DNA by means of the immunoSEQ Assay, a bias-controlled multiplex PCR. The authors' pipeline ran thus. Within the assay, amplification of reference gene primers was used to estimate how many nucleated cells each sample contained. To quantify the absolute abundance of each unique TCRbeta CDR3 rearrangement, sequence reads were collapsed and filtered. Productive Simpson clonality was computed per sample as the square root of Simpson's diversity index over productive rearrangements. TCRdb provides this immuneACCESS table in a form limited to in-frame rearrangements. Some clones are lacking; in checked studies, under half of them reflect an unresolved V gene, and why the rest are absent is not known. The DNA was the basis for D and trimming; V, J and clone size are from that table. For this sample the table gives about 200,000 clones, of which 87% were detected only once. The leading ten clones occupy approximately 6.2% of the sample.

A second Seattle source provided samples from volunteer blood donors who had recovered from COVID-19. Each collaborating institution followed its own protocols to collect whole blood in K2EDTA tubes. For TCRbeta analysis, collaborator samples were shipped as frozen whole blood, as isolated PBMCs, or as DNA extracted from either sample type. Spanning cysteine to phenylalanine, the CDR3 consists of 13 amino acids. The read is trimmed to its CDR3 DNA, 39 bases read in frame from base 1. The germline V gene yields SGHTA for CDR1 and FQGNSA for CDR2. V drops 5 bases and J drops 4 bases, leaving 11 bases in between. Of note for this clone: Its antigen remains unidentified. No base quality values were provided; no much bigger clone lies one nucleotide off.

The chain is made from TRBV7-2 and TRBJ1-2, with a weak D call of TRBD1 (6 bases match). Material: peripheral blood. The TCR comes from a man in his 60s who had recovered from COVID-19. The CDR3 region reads CASSRGGSYGYTF. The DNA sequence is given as TGTGCCAGCAGCAGGGGGGGTAGCTATGGCTACACCTTC.